The text below deals with one T cell receptor (beta chain). Its antigen remains undetermined. No base quality information exists; no much larger clone differs at one position. The sample is drawn from a study of naive and memory T cell subsets (dated by TCRdb to the late 2010s). Notes on the research overall: The study applied an open-source, UMI-based TCR alpha and beta sequencing pipeline to sorted naive and memory peripheral blood T cell subsets. RNA was DNase-treated and reverse transcribed with TCR constant-region primers, mostly using SuperScript III. The functional CMV T cell responses agreed completely with IgG serology results. General conclusions and limits of the study: Following error correction, more than 95% of naive TCR sequences occurred only once, which made naive abundance distributions much steeper than those of memory subsets. No ground truth was available to validate the repertoire findings for the naive and memory subsets. TCR abundance followed a power law with an exponent that was different for naive and memory subsets but consistent across the three individuals. In both CD4 and CD8 cells, the Gini index increased while Shannon and inverse Simpson diversity decreased from naive through CM, EM and EMRA. A few larger clonotypes were present in naive repertoires, particularly the CD8 repertoires, and these clonotypes were possibly memory cells re-expressing CD45RA. RNA-based TCR counts may be influenced by expression changes linked to T cell activation and differentiation. Clonotypes were defined as single alpha or beta chain sequences, not paired alpha/beta receptors.

TCR alpha and beta chain libraries were amplified separately from the second PCR step onward. The CMV status of each donor was determined by measuring IFNgamma production from CD4+ T cells after fresh PBMCs had been stimulated overnight with CMV viral lysate. CD4 T cells were positively selected with Miltenyi beads, followed by positive selection of CD8 T cells from the CD4-negative fraction. Cells stained for CD3, CD4, CD8, CD45RA, CD27 and a live/dead dye were sorted on a BD Aria II into four subsets by CD45RA and CD27. Blood was obtained from three healthy volunteers, and the blood from each volunteer was fractionated into CD4 and CD8 T cells and subsequently into four differentiation subsets. Around 120 ml of peripheral blood was collected from each donor, and PBMC were isolated from the blood using Ficoll-Paque PLUS density-gradient centrifugation. After sorting, cells were lysed in RLT buffer, RNA was extracted using a Qiagen RNeasy kit, and the extracted RNA was stored at -80 degrees C.

The library was made by UMI-ligation and nested PCR. The beta constant-region primer consisted of an equimolar mixture of two oligonucleotides that together covered TRBC1 and TRBC2. Four rounds of PCR were used to amplify ligated cDNA, with nested alpha and beta constant-region primers being used together with the SP2 primer. A single-stranded oligonucleotide carrying the SP2 primer and a 12-nucleotide UMI was ligated to the 3' end of the cDNA by T4 RNA ligase 1. The ligation reaction was kept at 16 degrees C for roughly 19-25 hours. PCR2 was typically performed as a SYBR Green qPCR and was stopped at a predetermined threshold so that over-amplification was prevented. Every purification after the first one was done using Agencourt AMPure XP magnetic beads. Libraries were quantified by Qubit and checked on a TapeStation, where a main peak was expected near 650 bp. The pooled libraries were sequenced on an Illumina MiSeq using v2 2x251 paired-end kits, which usually yielded about 0.95-2 million reads per sample. Each sample library was pooled at roughly 4 nM, and about 5-7.5% PhiX was included to improve cluster recognition. In the original analysis: V and J genes were assigned to Demultiplexor-processed FASTQ reads by Decombinator through tag matching, with a single base-pair mismatch being allowed. UMIs were used by Collapsinator to correct both sequencing errors and frequency errors arising from PCR heterogeneity. CDR3Translator translated TCRs and extracted CDR3s from the conserved cysteine to the FGXG phenylalanine, flagging non-productive sequences. Repertoires were subsampled to equal numbers of UMI-defined TCRs before Gini, Shannon entropy and inverse Simpson indices were calculated. Clonotype abundance distributions were fitted to a power law by maximum likelihood within the linear range. When run on a single naive CD8 sample, MIGEC and the pipeline yielded similar UMI counts, similar unique TCR numbers and similar clonal distributions. One analysis removed from the naive repertoire any naive TCRs that were also found in any memory subset from the same donor. The repertoires were searched for roughly 7,900 CMV-associated CDR3 sequences that had been compiled from VDJdb and a published dataset. The raw public data were reprocessed by TCRdb itself: fastp quality trimming at Q25, MiXCR clonotype calling, in-frame beta chains only. Entries are consolidated by CDR3 protein sequence, retaining the most common genes and DNA. The V and J calls were not made by the authors but by TCRdb's processing. For this sample the table gives about 140,000 distinct CDR3 sequences, of which around 21% were detected only once. Together, the top ten hold roughly 0.68% of the sample.

The sequenced sample consisted of naive CD8+ T cells from blood. In light of the paper, this sample's cell subset or site label describes: naive T cells, CD45RA high CD27+. This TCR was sampled from a human donor in good health.

The base sequence is TGTGCCAGCAGCCAAGATCTAACCTACGAGCAGTACTTC. Its amino acids are CASSQDLTYEQYF. This sequence uses TRBV14 and TRBJ2-7, with the D gene not confidently named. CDR1 SGHDN and CDR2 FVKESK are derived from the germline V gene. There are 13 amino acids in the CDR3, from cysteine to phenylalanine inclusive. The entry retains the CDR3 DNA only, 39 bases that are in frame from base 1. The V and J ends are trimmed by 0 bases and 2 bases, leaving 5 bases between them.